The 30 T cell receptor beta chains below all came from one sample that was sequenced in a study of T-cell reconstitution after alpha-beta-depleted transplantation in children. The TCRbeta library incorporated unique molecular identifiers. Each CDR3 protein is one row after TCRdb ran MiXCR on the PCR reads. The sample shows 800,000 to 1,000,000 distinct CDR3 sequences, about 26% of them seen only once. The material sequenced was PBMCs, mostly from graft donor cells, taken 360 days after TCRalphabeta/CD19-depleted stem cell transplant. These receptors were collected from a boy under two years old who had a stem cell transplant for SCID, so the T cells may come from the graft donor.

The chain carries TRBV20-1 and TRBJ1-1, with D perhaps matching TRBD1 (6 bases). Trimming removed 6 bases at V and 4 bases at J, with 12 bases between. The CDR3 has 12 residues. Germline lookup yields CDR1 DFQATT and CDR2 SNEGSKA (reference sequence). The CDR3 nucleotides are TGCAGTGCCCGTGACAGGTTCACTGAAGCTTTCTTT. Its protein is CSARDRFTEAFF.

V is TRBV4-1 and J is TRBJ1-2, with D perhaps matching TRBD1 (6 bases). Germline V gene sequence: CDR1 MGHRA, CDR2 YSYEKL. The CDR3 is 13 residues long. Deletions cut 5 bases from V and 5 bases from J, with 12 bases between. Written as DNA, the CDR3 is TGCGCCAGCAGCGGGCCAGGGGTTTATGGCTACACCTTC. This translates into CASSGPGVYGYTF.

There are a few counts of this clonotype. The chain is built from TRBV6-1 and TRBJ2-1; TRBD1 might be the D (5 bases). Germline CDR1 is MNHNS and CDR2 is SASEGT. This CDR3 is 18 amino acids long. V lost 0 bases and J lost 0, with 15 bases in between. In nucleotides, the CDR3 is TGTGCCAGCAGTGAAGCTCATAAGGGGCCCAGCTCCTACAATGAGCAGTTCTTC. This codes for CASSEAHKGPSSYNEQFF.

This chain joins TRBV20-1 and TRBJ1-5; 10 bases align to TRBD1. The V gene end was trimmed by 4 bases and the J gene end by 6 bases; junction bases not matched to a gene: 9. The CDR3 consists of 15 residues. The V gene's germline CDR1 is DFQATT and CDR2 SNEGSKA (reference sequence). The CDR3 reads CSATGWDRGGQPQHF. The DNA of the CDR3 is TGCAGTGCTACGGGGTGGGACAGGGGCGGTCAGCCCCAGCATTTT.

This clonotype was seen a handful of times. The CDR3 loop reads CASSQVASGGVSTDTQYF. The CDR3 DNA reads as TGTGCCAGCAGCCAAGTGGCGAGCGGGGGGGTCAGCACAGATACGCAGTATTTT. This chain uses TRBV4-2 with TRBJ2-3; TRBD2 agrees at 10 bases. The trim removed 1 base at V and 0 bases at J, leaving 7 bases unmatched. Germline lookup yields CDR1 LGHNA and CDR2 YNFKEQ. The CDR3 totals 18 residues.

This chain uses TRBV10-3 with TRBJ2-1; D might be TRBD2 (6 bases). The CDR3 is 13 amino acids. Germline V gene data show CDR1 as ENHRY and CDR2 as SYGVKD. V was clipped by 2 bases and J by 4 bases, with 6 bases between them. The CDR3 DNA is TGTGCCATCAGTGAGGGGGGGTACAATGAGCAGTTCTTC. Protein product: CAISEGGYNEQFF.

This sequence joins TRBV6-5 and TRBJ2-6; TRBD1 might be the D (6 bases). The CDR3 runs 15 residues. CDR1 and CDR2 (germline): MNHEY, SVGAGI. The V and J ends lost 4 bases and 2 bases respectively, with 9 bases between them. The CDR3 DNA is TGTGCCAGCAGTTCAGAGGGGGCTGGGGCCAACGTCCTGACTTTC. Residues: CASSSEGAGANVLTF.

The CDR3 protein is CASSWGDRSNQPQHF. Written as DNA, the CDR3 is TGCGCCAGCAGCTGGGGAGACAGAAGCAATCAGCCCCAGCATTTT. The V and J genes are TRBV5-1 and TRBJ1-5; D perhaps matches TRBD1 (5 bases). V dropped 3 bases and J dropped 1 base, with 11 bases sitting between them. CDR3 length: 15 residues. Germline V gene data show CDR1 as SGHRS and CDR2 as YFSETQ. Based on the CDR3 plus reference TRBV5-1 and TRBJ1-5, the full variable domain is KAGVTQTPRYLIKTRGQQVTLSCSPISGHRSVSWYQQTPGQGLQFLFEYFSETQRNKGNFPGRFSGRQFSNSRSEMNVSTLELGDSALYLCASSWGDRSNQPQHFGDGTRLSIL.

This clonotype was counted between two and nine times. This chain links TRBV20-1 with TRBJ2-5, with TRBD2 as a possible D gene (6 bases). With 4 bases removed from V and 2 bases from J, the gap between germline ends came to 14 bases. This CDR3 region has 14 residues. CDR1 is DFQATT, CDR2 SNEGSKA, per germline (reference sequence). The CDR3 reads CSATRDSIQETQYF. In DNA, the CDR3 is TGCAGTGCTACCCGGGACTCCATACAAGAGACCCAGTACTTC.

The rearrangement joins TRBV30 to TRBJ1-2, with a possible D match to TRBD1 (5 bases). V was cut by 0 bases and J by 4 bases, with 15 bases left in between. This CDR3 region has 15 residues. Germline CDR1 is GTSNPN and CDR2 is SVGIG (reference sequence). The DNA of the CDR3 is TGTGCCTGGAGTGTACTTAGGGGCACTAGCTATGGCTACACCTTC. It is translated as CAWSVLRGTSYGYTF.

This clonotype has more than one count but fewer than ten. This sequence joins TRBV12-3 or TRBV12-4 and TRBJ2-1, with TRBD1 matching 10 bases. This CDR3 contains 16 residues. After removal of 8 bases from V and 4 bases from J, the junction contained 11 bases not matched to a gene. The CDR3 region has the DNA TGTGCCAGCCGTCCCTCCCCGGGACAGGGGTACAATGAGCAGTTCTTC. Translated: CASRPSPGQGYNEQFF.

The chain recombines TRBV12-3 or TRBV12-4 with TRBJ2-3; D remains unclear. CDR3 length: 15 residues. Trimming cost V 3 bases and J 2 bases, with 12 bases left between them. CDR3 nucleotides: TGTGCCAGCAGTTTCCTTCGGCAGTCCACAGATACGCAGTATTTT. Translation gives CASSFLRQSTDTQYF.

This chain uses TRBV28 with TRBJ2-7; D might be TRBD1 (6 bases). Germline V CDR1 and CDR2: MDHEN, SYDVKM. CDR3 length equals 16 residues. V gave up 3 bases and J gave up 1 base, with 16 bases separating them. Written as DNA, the CDR3 is TGTGCCAGCAGTTTGGGTCGAGGGACACCATCCTACGAGCAGTACTTC. Encoded protein: CASSLGRGTPSYEQYF.

The V and J genes are TRBV12-3 or TRBV12-4 and TRBJ1-1, with 8 bases aligning to TRBD1. The V and J ends lost 6 bases and 4 bases, in that order; junction bases with no gene match: 13. The CDR3 sequence is 16 residues long. This CDR3 is CASRLTGAGRGTEAFF. CDR3 bases: TGTGCCAGCAGATTGACAGGGGCGGGTCGGGGCACTGAAGCTTTCTTT.

This clonotype has just a few counts. The chain combines TRBV27 with TRBJ1-1; 10 bases align to TRBD1. With V trimmed by 5 bases and J by 1 base, 7 bases remained unmatched. The CDR3 length is 16 residues. The germline V gene has CDR1 MNHEY and CDR2 SMNVEV (reference sequence). The CDR3 region has the DNA TGTGCCAGCAGTCCAAGGACAGGGGGGCGGAACACTGAAGCTTTCTTT. It translates to CASSPRTGGRNTEAFF.

The chain combines TRBV5-1 with TRBJ2-7; D possibly corresponds to TRBD1 (5 bases). The CDR3 has 13 residues. CDR1 is SGHRS, CDR2 YFSETQ, per germline. V lost 3 bases, J lost 1 base, and 8 bases lay in between. The CDR3 DNA sequence: TGCGCCAGCAGCTGGACACCATCCTACGAGCAGTACTTC. This codes for CASSWTPSYEQYF.

The chain recombines TRBV5-1 with TRBJ1-3; D gene unclear. The CDR3 runs to 17 residues. Germline V gives CDR1 SGHRS, CDR2 YFSETQ. With 2 bases removed from V and 0 bases from J, the gap between germline ends came to 15 bases. This chain's CDR3 is CASSFGRVGSSGNTIYF. CDR3 DNA sequence: TGCGCCAGCAGCTTCGGGCGTGTGGGTTCCTCTGGAAACACCATATATTTT.

V is TRBV5-1 and J is TRBJ2-3; D may be TRBD2 (6 bases). The V and J ends lost 4 bases and 0 bases respectively, with 21 bases between them. CDR1 is SGHRS, CDR2 YFSETQ, per germline. There are 18 residues in the CDR3. In DNA form, the CDR3 reads TGCGCCAGCAGCCCCGGTTACCTTAGCGGACTTAGCACAGATACGCAGTATTTT. This gives the protein CASSPGYLSGLSTDTQYF.

The chain employs TRBV4-2 and TRBJ1-4, with D possibly matching TRBD1 (5 bases). Per germline, CDR1 LGHNA and CDR2 YNFKEQ. This CDR3 region has 14 residues. Trimming removed 6 bases at V and 8 bases at J, with 16 bases between. CDR3 protein: CASRLTPGHEKLFF. For the CDR3, the DNA is TGTGCCAGCAGACTGACCCCCGGACACGAAAAACTGTTTTTT.

CDR3 sequence: CASSLAGGGVADTQYF. In nucleotides, the CDR3 is TGTGCCAGCAGCTTGGCCGGGGGCGGGGTTGCAGATACGCAGTATTTT. The chain couples TRBV7-2 to TRBJ2-3; D might be TRBD1 or TRBD2, each matching 6 bases. The V end was cut by 3 bases, the J end by 4 bases, with 17 bases between. The CDR3 contains 16 residues. Germline V gives CDR1 SGHTA, CDR2 FQGNSA.

The chain links TRBV18 to TRBJ2-3, with a possible D match to TRBD1 (6 bases). Deletions cut 4 bases from V and 4 bases from J, with 12 bases between. CDR1 KGHSH and CDR2 LQKENI come from the germline V gene. The length of the CDR3 is 14 residues. The CDR3 sequence: CASSLYRDADTQYF. The CDR3 bases are TGTGCCAGCTCACTCTACAGGGACGCAGATACGCAGTATTTT.

At least ten counts were recorded for this clonotype. The V and J genes are TRBV7-9 and TRBJ2-2, with TRBD1 as a possible D gene (6 bases). Trimming shortened V by 8 bases and J by 7 bases, and 17 bases separated the two germline ends. The CDR3 runs 14 residues. Germline CDR1 is SEHNR and CDR2 is FQNEAQ (reference sequence). CDR3 coding DNA: TGTGCCAGCCCCCAGACAGGCGGCGGCGGGGAGCTGTTTTTT. Its translation is CASPQTGGGGELFF. The full variable domain, completed using reference TRBV7-9 and TRBJ2-2, is DTGVSQNPRHKITKRGQNVTFRCDPISEHNRLYWYRQTLGQGPEFLTYFQNEAQLEKSRLLSDRFSAERPKGSFSTLEIQRTEQGDSAMYLCASPQTGGGGELFFGEGSRLTVL.

The gene calls are TRBV7-9 and TRBJ2-5; D perhaps matches TRBD1 (6 bases). CDR3 length: 16 amino acids. Germline V gene sequence: CDR1 SEHNR, CDR2 FQNEAQ (reference sequence). The V end was cut by 0 bases, the J end by 4 bases, with 15 bases between. CDR3 amino acids: CASSLAAGVWGETQYF. In DNA, the CDR3 is TGTGCCAGCAGCTTAGCGGCAGGGGTCTGGGGAGAGACCCAGTACTTC.

This clonotype was recorded once. The chain couples TRBV12-3 or TRBV12-4 to TRBJ2-2; tentative D call: TRBD1 (5 bases). The CDR3 runs 17 residues. V was clipped by 8 bases and J by 0 bases, with 19 bases between them. In DNA, the CDR3 is TGTGCCAGCGGTACTCAGGGCCCGCCTACGAACACCGGGGAGCTGTTTTTT. Translating gives CASGTQGPPTNTGELFF.

V is TRBV3-1 and J is TRBJ2-1; D possibly corresponds to TRBD2 (6 bases). CDR3 length: 18 amino acids. The germline CDR1 and CDR2 sequences are LGHDT and YNNKEL (reference sequence). V was shortened by 4 bases and J by 2 bases, with 21 bases between the two germline ends. In DNA, the CDR3 is TGTGCCAGCAGCCCCTCCTTATCCGGGACTTCAGCCTACAATGAGCAGTTCTTC. Translation: CASSPSLSGTSAYNEQFF.

This chain joins TRBV12-3 or TRBV12-4 and TRBJ2-3; a weak D match, TRBD1 (6 bases). Trimming shortened V by 0 bases and J by 9 bases, and 7 bases separated the two germline ends. The CDR3 totals 12 residues. The chain's CDR3 is CASSLAGATQYF. The CDR3 coding sequence is TGTGCCAGCAGTTTAGCGGGGGCCACGCAGTATTTT.

Note on this clonotype: Germline and junction disagree at one end, which may indicate a read error. The chain has TRBV12-3 or TRBV12-4 and TRBJ2-2, with 11 positions matching TRBD2. CDR3 length: 15 residues. As DNA, the CDR3 is TGTGCCAGCAGTATAGCGGGGGGGTCCACCGGGGAGCTGTTTTTT. Translating it yields CASSIAGGSTGELFF.

The chain uses TRBV28 and TRBJ2-7; D ambiguous. The CDR3 runs to 13 residues. V dropped 2 bases and J dropped 9 bases, with 14 bases sitting between them. The germline V gene has CDR1 MDHEN and CDR2 SYDVKM. The CDR3 DNA sequence: TGTGCCAGCAGTTTAGATAGGTTACTTGGGCAGTACTTC. Translated, it gives CASSLDRLLGQYF.

The chain carries TRBV7-2 and TRBJ1-2, with 9 bases fitting TRBD1. CDR1 and CDR2 (germline): SGHTA, FQGNSA. Losses at the gene ends were 4 bases for V and 4 bases for J; bases not matched to a gene: 13. CDR3 size: 17 residues. CDR3 nucleotide sequence: TGTGCCAGCAGCTCCACGGCTTTCCGGGACAGGGTCTATGGCTACACCTTC. Translating it yields CASSSTAFRDRVYGYTF. The full variable domain, rest sourced from reference TRBV7-2 and TRBJ1-2, is GAGVSQSPSNKVTEKGKDVELRCDPISGHTALYWYRQSLGQGLEFLIYFQGNSAPDKSGLPSDRFSAERTGGSVSTLTIQRTQQEDSAVYLCASSSTAFRDRVYGYTFGSGTRLTVV.

J is TRBJ2-1 and V is TRBV24-1; 10 nucleotides agree with TRBD2. V was clipped by 7 bases and J by 7 bases; unmatched bases: 6. From germline, CDR1 is KGHDR and CDR2 SFDVKD. There are 14 residues in the CDR3. CDR3 DNA: TGTGCCACCAGCCCGGGACTAGCGAGGAATGAGCAGTTCTTC. Translating gives CATSPGLARNEQFF.